This section outlines one T cell receptor beta chain sequence together with its context. This sample stems from a study of blood T cell repertoires in COVID-19. Study-wide context: Samples representing acute and convalescent COVID-19 were sourced from the United States, Italy and Spain. The analysed material was cDNA or gDNA that came from T cells, B-cell-depleted T cells, or PBMCs.

In the original analysis: How many nucleated cells were present was estimated from reference gene primer amplification. TCRdb's copy holds only in-frame clones and misses some; the assay was immunoSEQ multiplex PCR. V, J and clone size are taken as reported in that table, and D and trimming were inferred from the DNA itself. The sample lists 60,000 to 80,000 clones; roughly 90% were seen once. Germline CDR1 is SGHTS and CDR2 is YDEGEE. This CDR3 is 16 amino acids long. Trimming stripped 0 bases from V and 1 base from J, with 11 bases between. The clonotype originates from a man aged 60-69 years with acute or convalescent COVID-19. The material sequenced was peripheral blood. The chain has TRBV5-8 and TRBJ1-5; D may be TRBD1 (6 bases). This chain's CDR3 is CASSLEVQGSNQPQHF. The CDR3 bases are TGTGCCAGCAGCTTGGAAGTACAGGGCAGCAATCAGCCCCAGCATTTT.